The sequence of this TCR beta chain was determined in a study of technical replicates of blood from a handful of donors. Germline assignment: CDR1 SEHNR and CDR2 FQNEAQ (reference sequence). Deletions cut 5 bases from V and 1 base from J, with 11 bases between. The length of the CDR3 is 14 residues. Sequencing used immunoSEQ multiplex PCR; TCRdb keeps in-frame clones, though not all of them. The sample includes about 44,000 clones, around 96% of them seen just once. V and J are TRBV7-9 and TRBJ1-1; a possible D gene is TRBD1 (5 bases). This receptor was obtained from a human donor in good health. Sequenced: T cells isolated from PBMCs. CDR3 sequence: CASSVQASNTEAFF. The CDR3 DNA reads TGTGCCAGCAGCGTACAGGCATCGAACACTGAAGCTTTCTTT. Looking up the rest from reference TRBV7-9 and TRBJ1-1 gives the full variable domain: DTGVSQNPRHKITKRGQNVTFRCDPISEHNRLYWYRQTLGQGPEFLTYFQNEAQLEKSRLLSDRFSAERPKGSFSTLEIQRTEQGDSAMYLCASSVQASNTEAFFGQGTRLTVV.